This T cell receptor (beta chain) was obtained from a study of shared T cell receptors in the human thymus. TCRdb's table, derived via immunoSEQ multiplex PCR, lists solely in-frame clones and lacks some. The sample yields about 380,000 clones, just under 95% seen once. The CDR3 is made up of 15 amino acids. Germline-derived CDR1 and CDR2 are MNHEY and SMNVEV (reference sequence). V lost 6 bases, J lost 0 bases, and 5 bases stayed unmatched. This clone was observed a single time. The rearrangement joins TRBV27 to TRBJ1-1; the match to TRBD1 covers 9 bases. The clonotype originates from a human donor. Sequencing was done on a sample of thymocytes. CDR3 coding DNA: TGTGCCAGCAGGGGACAGGGAGACATGAACACTGAAGCTTTCTTT. Translating gives CASRGQGDMNTEAFF.